The 32 T cell receptor beta chains listed next were all sequenced from one sample in a study of Graves' ophthalmopathy and Graves' hyperthyroidism. Amplification from RNA transcripts yielded the TCR beta CDR3 regions. First-round RT-PCR used HTBI primers; second-round multiplex PCR followed. MiXCR, applied by TCRdb to the multiplex PCR reads, yields one record per CDR3 protein. The sample records 200,000 to 250,000 distinct CDR3 sequences, about a fifth being singletons. Material for sequencing was peripheral blood. These receptor sequences come from a woman aged 45-60 years with Graves' ophthalmopathy.

The J gene is TRBJ2-5, the V gene TRBV11-2, with no clear D. The CDR3 consists of 14 residues. The germline gives CDR1 SGHAT, CDR2 FQNNGV. V lost 1 base and J 1 base, leaving 7 bases between the germline ends. CDR3 coding DNA: TGTGCCAGCAGCTTAGGGCCAGCCCAAGAGACCCAGTACTTC. The encoded protein is CASSLGPAQETQYF.

The chain joins TRBV27 to TRBJ2-7, with 8 bases fitting TRBD1. The CDR3 has 15 residues. Per the germline V gene, CDR1 is MNHEY and CDR2 is SMNVEV (reference sequence). Unmatched junction bases numbered 10, after V lost 7 bases and J lost 2 bases. The CDR3 region is CASTLKPGGTYEQYF. In nucleotides, the CDR3 is TGTGCCAGCACCTTAAAGCCAGGGGGCACCTACGAGCAGTACTTC.

The table lists this clonotype with many counts. The gene calls are TRBV7-3 and TRBJ1-1; D is possibly TRBD1 (6 bases). The CDR3 has 16 residues. Germline V gene data show CDR1 as SGHTA and CDR2 as FQGTGA. V lost 2 bases and J lost 4, with 17 bases in between. In DNA form, the CDR3 reads TGTGCCAGCAGCTTATCTAACAGGGAACGGAGCACTGAAGCTTTCTTT. Encoded protein: CASSLSNRERSTEAFF.

In this sample, this clonotype turned up many times. The rearrangement links TRBV6-5 to TRBJ1-1, with 10 bases lining up with TRBD1. CDR1 is MNHEY and CDR2 is SVGAGI in the germline V gene. The CDR3 consists of 16 residues. The V segment lost 0 bases and the J segment 6 bases; nucleotides outside the gene matches: 7. The DNA for the CDR3 is TGTGCCAGCAGTTACTCCTGGACAGGGGGAGCGGCTGAAGCTTTCTTT. Protein product: CASSYSWTGGAAEAFF.

This chain connects TRBV28 to TRBJ1-1; D unclear. Trimming left V 3 bases short and J 6 bases short, with 17 bases between. The CDR3 length is 15 residues. Germline V gives CDR1 MDHEN, CDR2 SYDVKM. CDR3 sequence reads: CASSFKYVRVAEAFF. The CDR3 DNA reads as TGTGCCAGCAGTTTTAAATATGTTAGGGTCGCTGAAGCTTTCTTT.

This rearrangement joins TRBV6-1 to TRBJ1-1; the D is unclear. Germline V gene lookup returns CDR1 MNHNS and CDR2 SASEGT. Trimming took 6 bases from V and 1 from J, leaving 12 bases between them. This CDR3 is 14 amino acids long. Here the CDR3 DNA reads TGTGCCAGCAGGACCCCCGGGGAGAACACTGAAGCTTTCTTT. Translation gives CASRTPGENTEAFF.

This clonotype was detected many times. The rearrangement links TRBV12-3 or TRBV12-4 to TRBJ1-5, with D perhaps matching TRBD1 (5 bases). The CDR3 has 13 amino acids. Trimming cost V 6 bases and J 7 bases, with 13 bases left between them. The CDR3 loop reads CASSPTAGQPQHF. Written as DNA, the CDR3 is TGTGCCAGCAGCCCCACGGCAGGGCAGCCCCAGCATTTT.

There are many counts of this clonotype. The chain carries TRBV29-1 and TRBJ1-2, with D perhaps TRBD1 (5 bases). This CDR3 region has 13 residues. V lost 2 bases and J lost 2, with 9 bases in between. Germline V gene sequence: CDR1 SQVTM, CDR2 ANQGSEA. The CDR3 nucleotides read TGCAGCGTTGAATCGGGGGAGAACTATGGCTACACCTTC. Translating gives CSVESGENYGYTF.

This clonotype was observed many times. A read error may produce the germline difference seen at one junction end. The chain combines TRBV12-3 or TRBV12-4 with TRBJ2-7, with D unclear. The length of the CDR3 is 11 residues. CDR3 DNA sequence: TGTGTCAGCAGCCTAGTAGGAGAGCAGTACTTC. It encodes CVSSLVGEQYF.

This chain joins TRBV19 and TRBJ1-5, with a tentative D call TRBD1 (5 bases). This CDR3 spans 15 amino acids. V lost 1 base to trimming and J lost 2 bases, with 9 bases between them. Germline V gene lookup returns CDR1 LNHDA and CDR2 SQIVND (reference sequence). The chain's CDR3 is CASSIGGRGNQPQHF. The CDR3, as DNA: TGTGCCAGTAGTATAGGAGGCAGGGGCAATCAGCCCCAGCATTTT.

This clonotype has ten or more counts. The V gene is TRBV28, the J gene TRBJ2-5; a possible D gene is TRBD1 (6 bases). CDR3 length equals 13 residues. V lost 6 bases and J 4 bases, leaving 12 bases between the germline ends. Germline V lookup: CDR1 MDHEN, CDR2 SYDVKM. The CDR3 DNA follows: TGTGCCAGCAGGCGAGGGGGAAGAGAGACCCAGTACTTC. This codes for CASRRGGRETQYF.

In this sample, this clonotype turned up many times. V and J are TRBV19 and TRBJ1-1; D not certain. CDR3 length equals 13 residues. V was pared by 3 bases and J by 5 bases, with 10 bases between. The germline CDR1 and CDR2 sequences are LNHDA and SQIVND (reference sequence). DNA of the CDR3: TGTGCCAGTAGTATCCGGCAGAAAACTGAAGCTTTCTTT. Its translation is CASSIRQKTEAFF.

This chain links TRBV30 with TRBJ2-2; TRBD1 is a possible D gene (6 bases). V lost 5 bases to trimming and J lost 0 bases, with 10 bases between them. The germline gives CDR1 GTSNPN, CDR2 SVGIG (reference sequence). This CDR3 region has 14 residues. CDR3 region: CAWGGQSNTGELFF. The DNA of the CDR3 is TGTGCCTGGGGGGGACAATCGAACACCGGGGAGCTGTTTTTT.

In this sample, this clonotype turned up many times. This chain uses TRBV29-1 with TRBJ2-5; 10 bases fit TRBD2. CDR1 is SQVTM, CDR2 ANQGSEA, per germline. The CDR3 has 12 amino acids. J lost 1 base, V lost 7 bases, and 0 bases had no gene match. The CDR3 here is CSGTSGQETQYF. The CDR3 nucleotides read TGCAGCGGGACTAGCGGCCAAGAGACCCAGTACTTC.

This clonotype was seen many times. The rearrangement joins TRBV28 to TRBJ1-2; perhaps TRBD1 as D (5 bases). Germline CDR1 and CDR2: MDHEN and SYDVKM. V was trimmed by 5 bases and J by 8 bases, leaving 15 bases between them. This CDR3 is built from 13 residues. The DNA of the CDR3 is TGTGCCAGCAGTGTCGTCAGGGAGGTCGGCTACACCTTC. Its protein is CASSVVREVGYTF.

A single count supports this clonotype. The V gene is TRBV7-8, the J gene TRBJ1-2; D is undetermined. This CDR3 is built from 12 residues. Trimming cost V 5 bases and J 5 bases, with 9 bases left between them. Germline values: CDR1 SGHVS, CDR2 FQNEAQ. CDR3 nucleotide sequence: TGTGCCAGCAGCGCTATTAATTATGGCTACACCTTC. It codes for CASSAINYGYTF. Full variable domain (remainder filled in from reference TRBV7-8 and TRBJ1-2): GAGVSQSPRYKVAKRGQDVALRCDPISGHVSLFWYQQALGQGPEFLTYFQNEAQLDKSGLPSDRFFAERPEGSVSTLKIQRTQQEDSAVYLCASSAINYGYTFGSGTRLTVV.

This clonotype was counted at least ten times. This chain joins TRBV20-1 and TRBJ1-1; D is perhaps TRBD1 (6 bases). This CDR3 region has 15 residues. Trimming took 4 bases from V and 6 from J, leaving 21 bases between them. Germline V gene data show CDR1 as DFQATT and CDR2 as SNEGSKA (reference sequence). The DNA for the CDR3 is TGCAGTGCTACATCCTCTACAGACAGGACTGCTGAAGCTTTCTTT. As protein: CSATSSTDRTAEAFF.

In this sample, this clonotype turned up many times. The chain recombines TRBV29-1 with TRBJ1-1; no definite D call. The CDR3 runs 13 residues. Trimming removed 6 bases at V and 5 bases at J, with 16 bases between. CDR1 and CDR2 (germline): SQVTM, ANQGSEA. This CDR3 reads CSVTVAGGTEAFF. DNA of the CDR3: TGCAGCGTAACGGTAGCGGGTGGGACTGAAGCTTTCTTT. Variable domain in full (rest from reference TRBV29-1 and TRBJ1-1): SAVISQKPSRDICQRGTSLTIQCQVDSQVTMMFWYRQQPGQSLTLIATANQGSEATYESGFVIDKFPISRPNLTFSTLTVSNMSPEDSSIYLCSVTVAGGTEAFFGQGTRLTVV.

This clonotype was seen at least ten times. V gene TRBV15 combines with J gene TRBJ2-7; 8 nucleotides match TRBD2. The germline CDR1 and CDR2 sequences are LNHNV and YYDKDF (reference sequence). The CDR3 consists of 15 residues. Losses at the gene ends were 0 bases for V and 0 bases for J; bases not matched to a gene: 1. CDR3 coding DNA: TGTGCCACCAGCAGAGACGGGACTAGCTCCTACGAGCAGTACTTC. This gives the protein CATSRDGTSSYEQYF.

The count of this clonotype is one. This chain uses TRBV6-1 with TRBJ1-5; weak D call: TRBD1 (6 bases). This CDR3 has 16 residues. CDR1 MNHNS and CDR2 SASEGT come from the germline V gene. Trimming took off 7 bases at V and 3 bases at J, with 19 bases between the two ends. The CDR3 sequence is CASTRDSGQYNQPQHF. The CDR3 nucleotides are TGTGCCAGCACCCGAGACTCCGGACAGTACAATCAGCCCCAGCATTTT.

There are many counts of this clonotype. The rearrangement uses TRBV6-2 or TRBV6-3 and TRBJ1-5; the D is unclear. Germline CDR1 MNHEY, CDR2 SVGEGT. V was clipped by 0 bases and J by 9 bases, with 12 bases between them. The CDR3 extends over 14 amino acids. The CDR3 region is CASSYSTGKGPQHF. CDR3 nucleotide sequence: TGTGCCAGCAGTTACTCGACGGGTAAGGGGCCCCAGCATTTT.

This clonotype was seen ten or more times. V is TRBV20-1 and J is TRBJ1-5; 10 bases map to TRBD1. The CDR3 sequence is 16 residues long. V dropped 2 bases and J dropped 5; count of bases not matched to a gene: 9. Germline values: CDR1 DFQATT, CDR2 SNEGSKA (reference sequence). The CDR3 here is CSARLMDRGNDQPQHF. The CDR3 nucleotides read TGCAGTGCTAGATTAATGGACAGGGGGAACGATCAGCCCCAGCATTTT.

This clonotype was detected many times. This chain connects TRBV27 to TRBJ1-1; 10 bases line up with TRBD1. The germline CDR1 and CDR2 sequences are MNHEY and SMNVEV (reference sequence). Trimming removed 0 bases from V and 4 bases from J; junction bases left unmatched: 5. The CDR3 loop spans 16 amino acids. In DNA form, the CDR3 reads TGTGCCAGCAGTTTATCGGGGACAGGGGTTAGCACTGAAGCTTTCTTT. It yields the protein CASSLSGTGVSTEAFF.

In its sample, this clonotype was seen a few times. As DNA, the CDR3 is TGTGCCAGCAGCCCCGGATATTACGATGGCTACACCTTC. Its translation is CASSPGYYDGYTF. This chain connects TRBV7-9 to TRBJ1-2; D is unclear. Germline loops: CDR1 SEHNR, CDR2 FQNEAQ (reference sequence). This CDR3 contains 13 residues. V gave up 5 bases and J gave up 6 bases, with 13 bases separating them.

This clonotype was seen ten or more times. This chain links TRBV7-2 with TRBJ2-2; D gene ambiguous. Germline CDR1 and CDR2: SGHTA and FQGNSA. Trimming cost V 4 bases and J 6 bases, with 18 bases left between them. The CDR3 runs to 16 residues. The CDR3 DNA follows: TGTGCCAGCAGCTCAGCTGGGCAGTGGTACGCCGGGGAGCTGTTTTTT. Encoded protein: CASSSAGQWYAGELFF.

This clonotype was seen repeatedly, ten times or more. This rearrangement joins TRBV2 to TRBJ1-6; D not certain. V was clipped by 7 bases and J by 2 bases, with 18 bases between them. CDR1 SNHLY and CDR2 FYNNEI come from the germline V gene. The CDR3 length is 17 residues. This CDR3 reads CASTDAPRLTYNSPLHF. As DNA, the CDR3 is TGTGCCAGCACCGACGCCCCAAGGCTCACCTATAATTCACCCCTCCACTTT.

This clonotype was seen more than once but under ten times. The chain recombines TRBV5-1 with TRBJ2-5, with 10 bases that match TRBD1. The CDR3 sequence is 14 residues long. The junction had 5 bases not matched to a gene; V was cut back by 4 bases and J by 5 bases. Germline V gene data show CDR1 as SGHRS and CDR2 as YFSETQ. In DNA form, the CDR3 reads TGCGCCAGCAGCCGGACAGGGGGTGTGGAGACCCAGTACTTC. This sequence encodes CASSRTGGVETQYF.

This clonotype was seen ten or more times. The rearrangement joins TRBV5-1 to TRBJ2-5, with D maybe TRBD1 (6 bases). Trimming took 0 bases from V and 4 from J, leaving 13 bases between them. Per the germline V gene, CDR1 is SGHRS and CDR2 is YFSETQ. The CDR3 runs 15 residues. CDR3 loop: CASSLVQGLGETQYF. CDR3 coding DNA: TGCGCCAGCAGCTTGGTACAGGGCTTGGGAGAGACCCAGTACTTC.

In this sample, this clonotype turned up many times. This chain joins TRBV19 and TRBJ2-7; TRBD2 matches at 14 bases. With V trimmed by 2 bases and J by 0 bases, 9 bases remained unmatched. Germline V gives CDR1 LNHDA, CDR2 SQIVND (reference sequence). CDR3 length equals 19 residues. The CDR3 DNA follows: TGTGCCAGTAGTATAAATAAGGGACTAGCGGGAGCTAACTCCTACGAGCAGTACTTC. This sequence encodes CASSINKGLAGANSYEQYF. Looking up the rest from reference TRBV19 and TRBJ2-7 gives the full variable domain: DGGITQSPKYLFRKEGQNVTLSCEQNLNHDAMYWYRQDPGQGLRLIYYSQIVNDFQKGDIAEGYSVSREKKESFPLTVTSAQKNPTAFYLCASSINKGLAGANSYEQYFGPGTRLTVT.

This clonotype was counted at least ten times. V gene TRBV5-1 combines with J gene TRBJ2-5, with D perhaps matching TRBD2 (5 bases). V shed 0 bases and J shed 5 bases, with 17 bases lying between them. The CDR3 sequence is 16 residues long. The germline gives CDR1 SGHRS, CDR2 YFSETQ. Here the CDR3 DNA reads TGCGCCAGCAGCTTGGCCACAGTTGGAGGAAGGGAGACCCAGTACTTC. Amino acids: CASSLATVGGRETQYF.

This clonotype occurred once. The V call is TRBV15, the J call TRBJ1-1; 8 bases agree with TRBD1. With 3 bases clipped from V and 4 bases from J, the junction kept 1 base outside the gene matches. The V gene's germline CDR1 is LNHNV and CDR2 YYDKDF (reference sequence). The CDR3 length is 13 residues. CDR3 protein: CATSRDRATEAFF. The CDR3, as DNA: TGTGCCACCAGCAGGGACAGGGCCACTGAAGCTTTCTTT.

In its sample, this clonotype was seen many times. The gene calls are TRBV25-1 and TRBJ2-7, with D unclear. CDR3 length: 12 residues. V lost 2 bases and J 6 bases, leaving 8 bases between the germline ends. In germline, CDR1 is MGHDK, CDR2 SYGVNS. CDR3 sequence reads: CASSEGSSEQYF. In DNA form, the CDR3 reads TGTGCCAGCAGTGAAGGGTCTAGCGAGCAGTACTTC.